The rows below give T cell receptor beta chains drawn from one sample of a study of T cell responses to AZD1222 COVID-19 vaccine. Some clones are missing from TCRdb's copy, which holds only in-frame ones; the method was immunoSEQ multiplex PCR. The sample lists approximately 110,000 clones, 65% to 85% occurring once. This sample comprised peripheral blood, obtained on day 0 of AZD1222 vaccination. These receptors were collected from an adult in good health. CDR3s leave out the opening cysteine and the closing phenylalanine or tryptophan. Each record gives: D gene, V gene, CDR3 protein. D genes are given only for firm matches.

D gene: NA
V gene: TRBV7-2
CDR3 protein: ASSPQLGAGNTIY

D gene: TRBD1
V gene: TRBV10-3
CDR3 protein: ATEGQVTYEQY

D gene: TRBD2
V gene: TRBV28
CDR3 protein: ASLSGSRSNEQF

D gene: NA
V gene: TRBV10-3
CDR3 protein: AIRGGSSYSPLH

D gene: NA
V gene: TRBV2
CDR3 protein: ASREGRSSYEQY

D gene: TRBD2
V gene: TRBV7-6
CDR3 protein: ASRRFAGGSGELF

D gene: NA
V gene: TRBV5-8
CDR3 protein: ASSLRGIYNSPLH

D gene: NA
V gene: TRBV5-1
CDR3 protein: ASSKEGAGDTQY

D gene: TRBD2
V gene: TRBV7-9
CDR3 protein: ASSGTSGSYYEQY

D gene: NA
V gene: TRBV12-3/TRBV12-4
CDR3 protein: ASSSRENQPQH

D gene: TRBD2
V gene: TRBV3-1/TRBV3-2
CDR3 protein: ASSTGLVRNEQF

D gene: TRBD2
V gene: TRBV5-1
CDR3 protein: ASSLGGLGLLGELF

D gene: TRBD2
V gene: TRBV9
CDR3 protein: ASSVWTSGDTQY

D gene: TRBD1
V gene: TRBV9
CDR3 protein: ASSAGDSRTYEQY

D gene: NA
V gene: TRBV2
CDR3 protein: ASKEGLSYEQY

D gene: NA
V gene: TRBV6-6
CDR3 protein: ASSETSIGYT

D gene: TRBD1
V gene: TRBV6-2/TRBV6-3
CDR3 protein: ASSSHAPGQGSNQPQH

D gene: TRBD2
V gene: TRBV27
CDR3 protein: ASSFSASGDEQY

D gene: TRBD2
V gene: TRBV5-1
CDR3 protein: ASSFLQAGGYNEQF

D gene: TRBD1
V gene: TRBV27
CDR3 protein: ASSQPGQGIYGYT

D gene: TRBD1
V gene: TRBV5-1
CDR3 protein: ASSSLQGALGANVLT

D gene: NA
V gene: TRBV12-5
CDR3 protein: ASAGDTEAF